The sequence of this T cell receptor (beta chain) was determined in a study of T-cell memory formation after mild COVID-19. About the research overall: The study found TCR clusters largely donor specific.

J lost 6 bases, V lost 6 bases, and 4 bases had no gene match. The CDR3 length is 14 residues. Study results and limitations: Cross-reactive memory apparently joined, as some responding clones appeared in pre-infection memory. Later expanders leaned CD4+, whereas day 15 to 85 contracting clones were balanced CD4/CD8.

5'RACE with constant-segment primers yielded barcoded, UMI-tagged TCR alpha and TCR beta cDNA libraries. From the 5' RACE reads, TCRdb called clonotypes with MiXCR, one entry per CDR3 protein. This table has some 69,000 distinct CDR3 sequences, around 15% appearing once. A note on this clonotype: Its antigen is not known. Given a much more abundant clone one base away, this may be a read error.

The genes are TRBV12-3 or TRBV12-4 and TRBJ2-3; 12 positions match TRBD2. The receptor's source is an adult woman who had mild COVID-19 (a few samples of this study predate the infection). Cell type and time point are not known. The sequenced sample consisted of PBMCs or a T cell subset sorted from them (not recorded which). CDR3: CASSRTSGVDTQYF. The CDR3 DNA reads TGTGCCAGCAGCCGGACTAGCGGGGTTGATACGCAGTATTTT.